Listed below are T cell receptor beta chains from one sample, sequenced in a study of cytomegalovirus exposure and HLA in healthy donors. This table comes from immunoSEQ multiplex PCR, and its TCRdb copy is limited to in-frame clones, with some not included. The sample has some 110,000 clones; around 68% are singletons. The sequenced sample consisted of PBMCs. The receptors were sampled from a woman aged 45-65 years in good health and CMV-seropositive. The CDR3 runs from the conserved cysteine through the conserved F or W. The order of the fields is clone size, D gene, V gene, J gene, CDR3 protein, CDR3 DNA. D genes are given only for firm matches. Part of the rows lack a size; the others show once, few, many or a class for expanded clones.

clone size: .; D gene: .; V gene: TRBV5-1; J gene: TRBJ2-2; CDR3 protein: CASSLDSERANTGELFF; CDR3 DNA: TGCGCCAGCAGCTTGGATTCGGAGCGGGCGAACACCGGGGAGCTGTTTTTT
clone size: .; D gene: TRBD2; V gene: TRBV7-8; J gene: TRBJ2-5; CDR3 protein: CASSLPSTSGQETQYF; CDR3 DNA: TGTGCCAGCAGCTTACCTTCGACTAGCGGCCAAGAGACCCAGTACTTC
clone size: .; D gene: TRBD1; V gene: TRBV7-8; J gene: TRBJ2-7; CDR3 protein: CASSLARGLDEQYF; CDR3 DNA: TGTGCCAGCAGCCTAGCTAGGGGGCTGGACGAGCAGTACTTC
clone size: .; D gene: TRBD2; V gene: TRBV5-6; J gene: TRBJ2-1; CDR3 protein: CASSGSPAGETNEQFF; CDR3 DNA: TGTGCCAGCAGCGGGAGTCCAGCGGGAGAAACCAATGAGCAGTTCTTC
clone size: .; D gene: TRBD2; V gene: TRBV28; J gene: TRBJ2-7; CDR3 protein: CASSWGLAGVGYEQYF; CDR3 DNA: TGTGCCAGCAGCTGGGGACTAGCGGGAGTTGGGTACGAGCAGTACTTC
clone size: .; D gene: .; V gene: TRBV30; J gene: TRBJ2-7; CDR3 protein: CAWSVTTYEQYF; CDR3 DNA: TGTGCCTGGAGTGTAACCACATACGAGCAGTACTTC
clone size: .; D gene: .; V gene: TRBV6-5; J gene: TRBJ1-2; CDR3 protein: CASSSEGGYTF; CDR3 DNA: TGTGCCAGCAGTTCTGAGGGAGGCTACACCTTC
clone size: .; D gene: TRBD1; V gene: TRBV18; J gene: TRBJ2-2; CDR3 protein: CASSPGQGVGGELFF; CDR3 DNA: TGTGCCAGCTCACCAGGTCAGGGGGTCGGCGGGGAGCTGTTTTTT
clone size: .; D gene: .; V gene: TRBV25-1; J gene: TRBJ2-5; CDR3 protein: CASSEGAEQETQYF; CDR3 DNA: TGTGCCAGCAGTGAAGGAGCGGAACAAGAGACCCAGTACTTC
clone size: .; D gene: .; V gene: TRBV5-1; J gene: TRBJ2-2; CDR3 protein: CASTRDANTGELFF; CDR3 DNA: TGCGCCAGCACCCGGGATGCGAACACCGGGGAGCTGTTTTTT
clone size: .; D gene: .; V gene: TRBV7-2; J gene: TRBJ2-3; CDR3 protein: CASSSGLTTDTQYF; CDR3 DNA: TGTGCCAGCAGCTCGGGACTGACCACAGATACGCAGTATTTT
clone size: .; D gene: .; V gene: TRBV7-6; J gene: TRBJ1-5; CDR3 protein: CASSSGNNQPQHF; CDR3 DNA: TGTGCCAGCAGTTCAGGGAACAATCAGCCCCAGCATTTT
clone size: few; D gene: .; V gene: TRBV30; J gene: TRBJ2-1; CDR3 protein: CAWSSFRDNYNEQFF; CDR3 DNA: TGTGCCTGGAGTAGTTTCCGAGATAACTACAATGAGCAGTTCTTC
clone size: .; D gene: TRBD1; V gene: TRBV6-5; J gene: TRBJ2-7; CDR3 protein: CASSSTGGTYEQYF; CDR3 DNA: TGTGCCAGCAGTTCGACAGGGGGTACATACGAGCAGTACTTC
clone size: .; D gene: .; V gene: TRBV7-9; J gene: TRBJ2-1; CDR3 protein: CSSSFLSYEQFF; CDR3 DNA: TGTTCCAGCAGCTTCCTTAGCTATGAGCAGTTCTTC
clone size: .; D gene: .; V gene: TRBV11-1; J gene: TRBJ1-1; CDR3 protein: CASSLAVRAYEAFF; CDR3 DNA: TGTGCCAGCAGCTTAGCGGTAAGAGCTTATGAAGCTTTCTTT
clone size: .; D gene: .; V gene: TRBV19; J gene: TRBJ1-5; CDR3 protein: CASSPQAAPNQPQHF; CDR3 DNA: TGTGCCAGTAGCCCACAGGCCGCGCCCAATCAGCCCCAGCATTTT
clone size: .; D gene: .; V gene: TRBV2; J gene: TRBJ1-1; CDR3 protein: CASSEAVQGEAFF; CDR3 DNA: TGTGCCAGCAGTGAAGCGGTACAGGGAGAAGCTTTCTTT
clone size: once; D gene: TRBD1; V gene: TRBV2; J gene: TRBJ1-1; CDR3 protein: CASEGTGGFIVVPEAFF; CDR3 DNA: TGTGCCAGCGAGGGCACAGGGGGCTTCATTGTTGTCCCTGAAGCTTTCTTT
clone size: .; D gene: .; V gene: TRBV4-1; J gene: TRBJ1-1; CDR3 protein: CASSPTQGLVENTEAFF; CDR3 DNA: TGCGCCAGCAGCCCCACACAGGGCTTAGTCGAGAACACTGAAGCTTTCTTT
clone size: .; D gene: TRBD2; V gene: TRBV5-1; J gene: TRBJ2-1; CDR3 protein: CASSSGGPNEQFF; CDR3 DNA: TGCGCCAGCAGCTCGGGAGGGCCCAATGAGCAGTTCTTC
clone size: .; D gene: TRBD1; V gene: TRBV6-5; J gene: TRBJ1-1; CDR3 protein: CASSMDREETEAFF; CDR3 DNA: TGTGCCAGCAGCATGGACAGGGAAGAGACTGAAGCTTTCTTT
clone size: .; D gene: TRBD1; V gene: TRBV15; J gene: TRBJ2-7; CDR3 protein: CATSRGGQAYEQYF; CDR3 DNA: TGTGCCACCAGCAGAGGAGGACAGGCCTACGAGCAGTACTTC
clone size: few; D gene: TRBD1; V gene: TRBV5-6; J gene: TRBJ1-1; CDR3 protein: CASSRTGGGNLNTEAFF; CDR3 DNA: TGTGCCAGCAGCAGAACAGGGGGCGGAAATCTGAACACTGAAGCTTTCTTT
clone size: few; D gene: TRBD2; V gene: TRBV5-1; J gene: TRBJ2-1; CDR3 protein: CASSDGTSGLSEQFF; CDR3 DNA: TGCGCCAGCAGCGACGGGACTAGCGGCTTGTCGGAGCAGTTCTTC
clone size: .; D gene: .; V gene: TRBV11-2; J gene: TRBJ1-4; CDR3 protein: CASSPGQFSTNEKLFF; CDR3 DNA: TGTGCCAGCAGCCCCGGACAGTTTTCAACTAATGAAAAACTGTTTTTT
clone size: .; D gene: TRBD1; V gene: TRBV7-2; J gene: TRBJ2-2; CDR3 protein: CASSFIGRGRSGELFF; CDR3 DNA: TGTGCCAGCAGCTTTATAGGCAGGGGGCGGAGCGGGGAGCTGTTTTTT
clone size: .; D gene: .; V gene: TRBV27; J gene: TRBJ2-7; CDR3 protein: CASSLAGVALGEQYF; CDR3 DNA: TGTGCCAGCAGCCTTGCAGGGGTCGCCCTAGGCGAGCAGTACTTC
clone size: once; D gene: TRBD1; V gene: TRBV5-1; J gene: TRBJ2-3; CDR3 protein: CASSFQQGLTDTQYF; CDR3 DNA: TGCGCCAGCAGCTTCCAACAGGGGCTCACAGATACGCAGTATTTT
clone size: .; D gene: .; V gene: TRBV6-5; J gene: TRBJ2-3; CDR3 protein: CASGRTGLTGDTQYF; CDR3 DNA: TGTGCCAGCGGAAGGACAGGACTAACGGGAGATACGCAGTATTTT
clone size: .; D gene: .; V gene: TRBV11-2; J gene: TRBJ2-2; CDR3 protein: CASSWPNTGELFF; CDR3 DNA: TGTGCCAGCAGCTGGCCGAACACCGGGGAGCTGTTTTTT
clone size: .; D gene: TRBD1; V gene: TRBV29-1; J gene: TRBJ1-1; CDR3 protein: CSVPPGTGVEAFF; CDR3 DNA: TGCAGCGTCCCACCCGGGACAGGGGTTGAAGCTTTCTTT
clone size: .; D gene: .; V gene: TRBV6-4; J gene: TRBJ1-1; CDR3 protein: CASSDSRGGEAFF; CDR3 DNA: TGTGCCAGCAGTGACTCAAGGGGGGGTGAAGCTTTCTTT
clone size: .; D gene: .; V gene: TRBV6-1; J gene: TRBJ1-2; CDR3 protein: CASSETDYGYTF; CDR3 DNA: TGTGCCAGCAGTGAGACTGACTATGGCTACACCTTC
clone size: .; D gene: TRBD1; V gene: TRBV6-7; J gene: TRBJ2-7; CDR3 protein: CASSFLRRDRGARQYF; CDR3 DNA: TGTGCCAGCAGCTTCCTACGCCGGGACAGGGGGGCCAGGCAGTACTTC
clone size: .; D gene: TRBD1; V gene: TRBV27; J gene: TRBJ2-6; CDR3 protein: CASRPYGTGPYGANVLTF; CDR3 DNA: TGTGCCAGCAGACCTTATGGGACAGGGCCGTATGGGGCCAACGTCCTGACTTTC
clone size: .; D gene: .; V gene: TRBV2; J gene: TRBJ2-3; CDR3 protein: CASTGMGDTQYF; CDR3 DNA: TGTGCCAGCACCGGGATGGGAGATACGCAGTATTTT
clone size: .; D gene: TRBD1; V gene: TRBV4-3; J gene: TRBJ2-7; CDR3 protein: CASSPTRTGIEQYF; CDR3 DNA: TGCGCCAGCAGCCCCACACGGACAGGGATCGAGCAGTACTTC
clone size: .; D gene: .; V gene: TRBV6-1; J gene: TRBJ1-2; CDR3 protein: CASSPDINGYTF; CDR3 DNA: TGTGCCAGCAGTCCAGACATTAATGGCTACACCTTC
clone size: .; D gene: TRBD2; V gene: TRBV19; J gene: TRBJ2-2; CDR3 protein: CASRHAGVDLTGELFF; CDR3 DNA: TGTGCCAGTAGGCACGCGGGGGTAGACCTCACCGGGGAGCTGTTTTTT
clone size: .; D gene: .; V gene: TRBV2; J gene: TRBJ2-5; CDR3 protein: CASRNRDYQETQYF; CDR3 DNA: TGTGCCAGCAGAAATCGGGACTACCAAGAGACCCAGTACTTC
clone size: few; D gene: .; V gene: TRBV5-6; J gene: TRBJ1-3; CDR3 protein: CASSSGFSGNTIYF; CDR3 DNA: TGTGCCAGCAGCTCAGGGTTTTCTGGAAACACCATATATTTT
clone size: .; D gene: .; V gene: TRBV12-5; J gene: TRBJ1-1; CDR3 protein: CASTIQSNTEAFF; CDR3 DNA: TGTGCTAGTACCATACAATCGAACACTGAAGCTTTCTTT
clone size: .; D gene: TRBD1; V gene: TRBV28; J gene: TRBJ2-4; CDR3 protein: CASSSGTAVKNIQYF; CDR3 DNA: TGTGCCAGCAGTTCCGGGACAGCCGTAAAAAACATTCAGTACTTC
clone size: once; D gene: TRBD1; V gene: TRBV27; J gene: TRBJ2-7; CDR3 protein: CASSLNRDSPEQYF; CDR3 DNA: TGTGCCAGCAGTTTAAACAGGGACAGTCCCGAGCAGTACTTC
clone size: .; D gene: TRBD1; V gene: TRBV4-1; J gene: TRBJ1-1; CDR3 protein: CASSQGQGKNTEAFF; CDR3 DNA: TGCGCCAGCAGCCAAGGACAGGGGAAGAACACTGAAGCTTTCTTT
clone size: .; D gene: TRBD1; V gene: TRBV6-1; J gene: TRBJ1-2; CDR3 protein: CASRGDRGTIGYTF; CDR3 DNA: TGTGCCAGCAGGGGGGACAGGGGTACGATTGGCTACACCTTC
clone size: .; D gene: TRBD1; V gene: TRBV5-4; J gene: TRBJ1-4; CDR3 protein: CASSETGANEKLFF; CDR3 DNA: TGTGCCAGCAGCGAAACAGGGGCGAATGAAAAACTGTTTTTT